The rows below give T cell receptor beta chains drawn from one sample of a study of blood T cell repertoires in COVID-19. TCRdb keeps only in-frame clones here, not all; method: immunoSEQ multiplex PCR. The profile shows 250,000 or so clones, 70% to 80% of them singletons. The source material was peripheral blood. The receptors here all came from an elderly woman with acute or convalescent COVID-19. The CDR3 runs from the conserved cysteine through the conserved F or W. Fields, in order: V gene, clone size, D gene, J gene, CDR3 DNA, CDR3 protein. D genes are given only for firm matches. Part of the rows lack a size; the others show once, few, many or a class for expanded clones.

TRBV6-2/TRBV6-3	.	TRBD1	TRBJ1-1	TGTGCCAGCAGCCCGGGACAGACCCTGGGGAACACTGAAGCTTTCTTT	CASSPGQTLGNTEAFF
TRBV19	.	.	TRBJ1-5	TGTGCCAGTAGTATCCCGAGTCGGCAGGGAAACCAGCCCCAGCATTTT	CASSIPSRQGNQPQHF
TRBV21-1	few	.	TRBJ1-1	TGTGCCAGCAGCCTGCGTCGGGGGAGGGCAAGCGGCACTGAAGCTTTCTTT	CASSLRRGRASGTEAFF
TRBV6-5	.	.	TRBJ1-2	TGTGCCAGCAGTTCACAGGGAGTCGGGGGCTACACCTTC	CASSSQGVGGYTF
TRBV27	.	.	TRBJ2-3	TGTGCCAGCAGTTTTAAGGCCCTCCCCGGGACAAACCTCTTTAGCACAGATACGCAGTATTTT	CASSFKALPGTNLFSTDTQYF
TRBV6-8	many	.	TRBJ1-4	TGTGCCAAAGACAAAAAAGCAGCAACTAATGAAAAACTGTTTTTT	CAKDKKAATNEKLFF
TRBV30	.	TRBD2	TRBJ2-1	TGTGCCTGGAGTGTAGGGTTTCTAGCGGACTCCTACAATGAGCAGTTCTTC	CAWSVGFLADSYNEQFF
TRBV9	.	.	TRBJ1-3	TGTGCCAGCAGCGCCCCGGGGTCTGGAAACACCATATATTTT	CASSAPGSGNTIYF
TRBV7-9	once	TRBD2	TRBJ2-1	TGTGCCAGCAGCTCCGGGACTAGATACTACAATGAGCAGTTCTTC	CASSSGTRYYNEQFF
TRBV10-3	.	TRBD1	TRBJ2-1	TGTGCCACCACCGGGACAGGGGTAAATGAGCAGTTCTTC	CATTGTGVNEQFF
TRBV9	.	.	TRBJ1-5	TGTGCCAGCAGCGTAGGCCCAGGGTACAATCAGCCCCAGCATTTT	CASSVGPGYNQPQHF
TRBV5-1	once	.	TRBJ2-3	TGCGCCAGCAGCCCGACACAAACTAGCACAGATACGCAGTATTTT	CASSPTQTSTDTQYF
TRBV29-1	.	.	TRBJ1-2	TGCAGCGTTGGGGGGGGCCTTGGCTACACCTTC	CSVGGGLGYTF
TRBV20-1	.	.	TRBJ2-7	TGCAGTGCGCGCTCTGTCGAGCAGTACTTC	CSARSVEQYF
TRBV2	once	TRBD1	TRBJ1-1	TGTGCCAGCAGTGAAGAGGGGACAGCCAACACTGAAGCTTTCTTT	CASSEEGTANTEAFF
TRBV19	.	.	TRBJ2-1	TGTGCCAGTAATGCTAGGGGCTCCTACAATGAGCAGTTCTTC	CASNARGSYNEQFF
TRBV5-1	.	TRBD2	TRBJ2-7	TGCGCCAGCAGCTTGGCCGGAGGTCTAGCGGGATACGAGCAGTACTTC	CASSLAGGLAGYEQYF
TRBV20-1	.	TRBD2	TRBJ2-7	TGCAGTGCTAGTTTATGGGGGGGCGAGCAGTACTTC	CSASLWGGEQYF
TRBV6-5	few	.	TRBJ2-7	TGTGCCAGCAGACCCTACCCAGGCTACGAGCAGTACTTC	CASRPYPGYEQYF
TRBV7-9	once	.	TRBJ1-2	TGTGCCAGCAGCTTATCCAGGGACTATGGCTACACCTTC	CASSLSRDYGYTF
TRBV14	.	.	TRBJ2-3	TGTGCCAGCAGCCGAAGACGGGAAGCAGATACGCAGTATTTT	CASSRRREADTQYF
TRBV19	.	TRBD2	TRBJ2-7	TGTGCCAGTAGTATCGTGGGACTAGCGCCCTACGAGCAGTACTTC	CASSIVGLAPYEQYF
TRBV4-3	.	TRBD1	TRBJ1-2	TGCGCCAGCAGCCAAGAATACAGGGGCAACTATGGCTACACCTTC	CASSQEYRGNYGYTF
TRBV6-5	.	.	TRBJ1-1	TGTGCCAGCAGTTACTCTGGGGGCCGCAACACTGAAGCTTTCTTT	CASSYSGGRNTEAFF
TRBV18	.	TRBD1	TRBJ1-4	TGTGCCAGCTCTCCGCAGGGGGCCCTGACAACTAATGAAAAACTGTTTTTT	CASSPQGALTTNEKLFF
TRBV3-1/TRBV3-2	.	.	TRBJ1-2	TGTGCCAGCAGCCAAGTTCGTGCGTTTGGCTACACCTTC	CASSQVRAFGYTF
TRBV25-1	few	TRBD1	TRBJ1-2	TGTGCCAGCAGTGGGCCCGGGACAGGATATGGCTACACCTTC	CASSGPGTGYGYTF
TRBV3-1/TRBV3-2	.	TRBD1	TRBJ1-5	TGTGCCAGCAGCCACACGACAGGGGTGGGTCAGCCCCAGCATTTT	CASSHTTGVGQPQHF
TRBV4-2	.	TRBD1	TRBJ2-6	TGTGCCAGCAGCCAAGCGGGACAGGCCTCTGGGGCCAACGTCCTGACTTTC	CASSQAGQASGANVLTF
TRBV5-1	.	TRBD2	TRBJ2-3	TGCGCCAGCAGTTTAGCCCATCCGGGACTAGCGGGGGCCAGCACAGATACGCAGTATTTT	CASSLAHPGLAGASTDTQYF
TRBV7-9	.	TRBD1	TRBJ1-6	TGTGCCAGCAGCCTTCGGGACAGGGTAAATTCACCCCTCCACTTT	CASSLRDRVNSPLHF
TRBV6-2/TRBV6-3	few	TRBD2	TRBJ2-5	TGTGCCAGCAGTTATAGTACTAGCGAGAAAGAGACCCAGTACTTC	CASSYSTSEKETQYF
TRBV5-5	.	TRBD2	TRBJ2-3	TGTGCCAGCAGCTCCGGGACTAGCGGGGGGACCACAGATACGCAGTATTTT	CASSSGTSGGTTDTQYF
TRBV6-5	many	TRBD1	TRBJ1-2	TGTGCCAGCAGTTACTCGAGGACAGGGGGTAACTATGGCTACACCTTC	CASSYSRTGGNYGYTF
TRBV28	.	.	TRBJ1-3	TGTGCCAGCAGTGAACGGTGGTCTTCTGGAAACACCATATATTTT	CASSERWSSGNTIYF
TRBV4-1	.	.	TRBJ1-2	TGCGCCAGCAGCCAAGTGGATATGGGACTGCCTAGCGATGGCTACACCTTC	CASSQVDMGLPSDGYTF
TRBV7-9	.	TRBD1	TRBJ1-1	TGTGCCAGCAGCTTTGGGGACAGAATGAACACTGAAGCTTTCTTT	CASSFGDRMNTEAFF
TRBV7-9	.	.	TRBJ2-7	TGTGCCAGCAGCCAGGGGTCCTACGAGCAGTACTTC	CASSQGSYEQYF
TRBV7-9	.	TRBD2	TRBJ2-7	TGTGCCAGCAGCTTTGCGGGGCTAGCGGACTACGAGCAGTACTTC	CASSFAGLADYEQYF
TRBV14	.	.	TRBJ2-3	TGTGCCAGCAGCCAAGAGCTTAGAGGAGATACGCAGTATTTT	CASSQELRGDTQYF
TRBV6-5	.	TRBD1	TRBJ2-5	TGTGCCAGCAGGGGGACAGGGAACTCCCCTACCCAGTACTTC	CASRGTGNSPTQYF
TRBV2	.	.	TRBJ1-6	TGTGCCAGCAGTATTCAGGGGAGTAATTCACCCCTCCACTTT	CASSIQGSNSPLHF
TRBV29-1	once	TRBD1	TRBJ1-2	TGCAGCGTTGGACAGGGTCCCAACTATGGCTACACCTTC	CSVGQGPNYGYTF
TRBV27	.	TRBD1	TRBJ2-7	TGTGCCAGCAGTTCTCACAGGGGTCTACTCTACGAGCAGTACTTC	CASSSHRGLLYEQYF
TRBV19	few	.	TRBJ1-5	TGTGCCAGTGACGACAAGGCTAGCAATCAGCCCCAGCATTTT	CASDDKASNQPQHF
TRBV7-9	.	TRBD1	TRBJ2-5	TGTGCCAGCAGTCTAACAGGGACAGGAGAGACCCAGTACTTC	CASSLTGTGETQYF
TRBV30	.	.	TRBJ1-2	TGTGCCTGGAGTAGGGGAGGGTTGTCCTATGGCTACACCTTC	CAWSRGGLSYGYTF
TRBV4-1	.	.	TRBJ1-5	TGCGCCAGCAGCCAAGAGGCGGGTTTCGGGGTTCAGCCCCAGCATTTT	CASSQEAGFGVQPQHF
TRBV19	few	TRBD1	TRBJ1-6	TGTGCCAGTAGTATAGTCTGGACAGGGGCCCAGAATAATTCACCCCTCCACTTT	CASSIVWTGAQNNSPLHF